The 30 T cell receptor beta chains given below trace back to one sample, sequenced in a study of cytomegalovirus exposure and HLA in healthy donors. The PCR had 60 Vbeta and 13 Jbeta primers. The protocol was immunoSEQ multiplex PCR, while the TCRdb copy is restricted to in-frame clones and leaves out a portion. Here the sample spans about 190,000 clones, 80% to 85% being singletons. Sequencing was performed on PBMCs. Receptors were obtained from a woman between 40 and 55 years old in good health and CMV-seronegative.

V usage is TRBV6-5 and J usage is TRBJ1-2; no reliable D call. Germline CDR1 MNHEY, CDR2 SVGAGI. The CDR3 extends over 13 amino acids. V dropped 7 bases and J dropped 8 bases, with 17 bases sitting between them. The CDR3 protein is CASKRPTTRGYTF. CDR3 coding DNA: TGTGCCAGCAAGCGGCCCACAACGAGGGGCTACACCTTC.

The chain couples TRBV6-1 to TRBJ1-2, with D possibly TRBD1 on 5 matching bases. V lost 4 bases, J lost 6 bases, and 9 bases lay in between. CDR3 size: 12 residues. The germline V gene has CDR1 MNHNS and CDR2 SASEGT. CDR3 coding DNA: TGTGCCAGCAGTGGACAGACGGATGGCTACACCTTC. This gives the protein CASSGQTDGYTF.

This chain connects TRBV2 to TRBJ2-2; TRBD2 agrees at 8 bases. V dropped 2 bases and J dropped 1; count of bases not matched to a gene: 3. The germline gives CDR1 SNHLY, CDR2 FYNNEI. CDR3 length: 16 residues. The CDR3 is CASSELSGGNTGELFF. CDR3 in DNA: TGTGCCAGCAGTGAACTCAGCGGGGGGAACACCGGGGAGCTGTTTTTT.

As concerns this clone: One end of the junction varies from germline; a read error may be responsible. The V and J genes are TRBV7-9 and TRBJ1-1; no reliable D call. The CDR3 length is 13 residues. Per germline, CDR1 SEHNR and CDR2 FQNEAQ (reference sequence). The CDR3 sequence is CSSSQTEGTEAFF. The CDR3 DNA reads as TGTTCCAGCAGCCAAACAGAAGGCACTGAAGCTTTCTTT.

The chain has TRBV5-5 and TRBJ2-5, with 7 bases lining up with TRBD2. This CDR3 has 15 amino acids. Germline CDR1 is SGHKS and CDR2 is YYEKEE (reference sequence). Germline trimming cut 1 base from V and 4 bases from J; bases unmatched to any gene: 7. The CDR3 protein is CASSLLAETGETQYF. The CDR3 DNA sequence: TGTGCCAGCAGCTTGCTAGCGGAGACCGGAGAGACCCAGTACTTC.

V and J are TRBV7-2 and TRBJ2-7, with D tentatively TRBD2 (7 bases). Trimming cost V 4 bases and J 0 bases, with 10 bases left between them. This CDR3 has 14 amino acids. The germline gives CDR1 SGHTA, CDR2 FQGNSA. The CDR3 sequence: CASSWGGSSYEQYF. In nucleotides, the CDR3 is TGTGCCAGCAGCTGGGGGGGCTCCTCCTACGAGCAGTACTTC.

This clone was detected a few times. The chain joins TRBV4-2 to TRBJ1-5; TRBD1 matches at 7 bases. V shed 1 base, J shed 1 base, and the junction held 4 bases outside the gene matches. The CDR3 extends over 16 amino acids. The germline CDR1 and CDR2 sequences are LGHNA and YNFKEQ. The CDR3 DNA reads TGTGCCAGCAGCCAAGTAGAGGGGGCAAGCAATCAGCCCCAGCATTTT. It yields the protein CASSQVEGASNQPQHF.

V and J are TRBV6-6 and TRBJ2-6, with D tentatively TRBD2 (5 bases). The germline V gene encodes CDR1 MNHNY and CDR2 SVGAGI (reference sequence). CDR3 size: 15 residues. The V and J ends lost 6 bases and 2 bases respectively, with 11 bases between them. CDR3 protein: CASRFEGTGANVLTF. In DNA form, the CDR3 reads TGTGCCAGCAGGTTCGAGGGTACTGGGGCCAACGTCCTGACTTTC.

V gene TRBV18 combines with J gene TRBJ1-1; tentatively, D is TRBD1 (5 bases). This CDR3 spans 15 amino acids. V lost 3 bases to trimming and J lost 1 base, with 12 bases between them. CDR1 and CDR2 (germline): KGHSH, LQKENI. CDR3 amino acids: CASSPATVPNTEAFF. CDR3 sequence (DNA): TGTGCCAGCTCACCGGCGACAGTCCCGAACACTGAAGCTTTCTTT.

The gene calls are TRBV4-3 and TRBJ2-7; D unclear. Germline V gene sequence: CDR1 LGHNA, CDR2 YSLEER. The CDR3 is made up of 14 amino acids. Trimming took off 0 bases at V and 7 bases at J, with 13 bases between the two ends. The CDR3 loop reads CASSQDVGGWEQYV. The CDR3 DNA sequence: TGCGCCAGCAGCCAAGATGTGGGTGGTTGGGAGCAGTACGTC.

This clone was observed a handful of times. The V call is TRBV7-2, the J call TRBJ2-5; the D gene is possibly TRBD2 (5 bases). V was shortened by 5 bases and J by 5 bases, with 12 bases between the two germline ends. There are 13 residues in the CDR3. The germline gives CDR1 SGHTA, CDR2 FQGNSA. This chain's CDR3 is CASSRAIAETQYF. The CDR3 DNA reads TGTGCCAGCAGCCGAGCTATAGCGGAGACCCAGTACTTC.

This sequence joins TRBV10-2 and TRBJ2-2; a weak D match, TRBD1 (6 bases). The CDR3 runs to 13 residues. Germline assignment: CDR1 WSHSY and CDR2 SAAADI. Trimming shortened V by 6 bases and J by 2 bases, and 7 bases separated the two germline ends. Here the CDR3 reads CASRDSNTGELFF. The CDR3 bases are TGCGCCAGCAGGGACAGCAACACCGGGGAGCTGTTTTTT.

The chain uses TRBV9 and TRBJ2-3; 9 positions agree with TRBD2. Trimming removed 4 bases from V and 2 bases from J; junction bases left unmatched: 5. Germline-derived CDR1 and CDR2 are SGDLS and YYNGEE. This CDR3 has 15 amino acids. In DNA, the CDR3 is TGTGCCAGCAGCTTACGGACTAGCGACACAGATACGCAGTATTTT. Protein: CASSLRTSDTDTQYF.

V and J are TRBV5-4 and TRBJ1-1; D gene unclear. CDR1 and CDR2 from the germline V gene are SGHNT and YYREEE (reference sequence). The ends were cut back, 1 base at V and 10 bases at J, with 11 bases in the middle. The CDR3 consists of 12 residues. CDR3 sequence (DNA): TGTGCCAGCAGCTTGAACCAGGCAAGAGCTTTCTTT. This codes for CASSLNQARAFF.

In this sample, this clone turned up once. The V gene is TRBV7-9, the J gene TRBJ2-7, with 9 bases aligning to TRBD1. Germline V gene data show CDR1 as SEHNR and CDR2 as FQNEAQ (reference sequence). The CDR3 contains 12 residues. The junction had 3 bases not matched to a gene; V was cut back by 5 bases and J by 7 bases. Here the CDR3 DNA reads TGTGCCAGCAGCCCCGGGACAGGGGAGCAGTACGTC. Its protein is CASSPGTGEQYV.

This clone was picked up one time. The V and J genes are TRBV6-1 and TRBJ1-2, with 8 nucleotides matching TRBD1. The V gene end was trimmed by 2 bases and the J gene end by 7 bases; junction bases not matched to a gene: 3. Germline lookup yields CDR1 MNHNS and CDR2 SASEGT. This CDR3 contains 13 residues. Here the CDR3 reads CASSEQGALGYTF. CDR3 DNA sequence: TGTGCCAGCAGTGAACAGGGGGCGCTTGGCTACACCTTC.

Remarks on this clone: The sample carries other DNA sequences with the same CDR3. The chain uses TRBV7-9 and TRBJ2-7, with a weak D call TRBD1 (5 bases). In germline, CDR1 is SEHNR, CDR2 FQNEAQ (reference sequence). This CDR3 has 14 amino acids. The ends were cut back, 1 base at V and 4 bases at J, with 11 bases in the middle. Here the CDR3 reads CASSLDQGSYEQYF. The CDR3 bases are TGTGCCAGCAGCTTAGATCAGGGTTCGTACGAGCAGTACTTC.

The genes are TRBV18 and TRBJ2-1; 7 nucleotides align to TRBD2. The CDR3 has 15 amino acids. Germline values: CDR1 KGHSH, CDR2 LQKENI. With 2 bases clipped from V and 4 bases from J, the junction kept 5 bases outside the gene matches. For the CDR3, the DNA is TGTGCCAGCTCACCAGGAGCGGGGCTATACAATGAGCAGTTCTTC. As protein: CASSPGAGLYNEQFF. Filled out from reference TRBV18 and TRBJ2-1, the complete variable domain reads NAGVMQNPRHLVRRRGQEARLRCSPMKGHSHVYWYRQLPEEGLKFMVYLQKENIIDESGMPKERFSAEFPKEGPSILRIQQVVRGDSAAYFCASSPGAGLYNEQFFGPGTRLTVL.

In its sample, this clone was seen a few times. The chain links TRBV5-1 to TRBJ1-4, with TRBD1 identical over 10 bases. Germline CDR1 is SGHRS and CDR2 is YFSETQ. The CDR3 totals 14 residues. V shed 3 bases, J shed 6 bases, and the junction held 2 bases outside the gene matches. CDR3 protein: CASSSGTGDEKLFF. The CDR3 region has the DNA TGCGCCAGCAGCTCTGGGACAGGGGATGAAAAACTGTTTTTT.

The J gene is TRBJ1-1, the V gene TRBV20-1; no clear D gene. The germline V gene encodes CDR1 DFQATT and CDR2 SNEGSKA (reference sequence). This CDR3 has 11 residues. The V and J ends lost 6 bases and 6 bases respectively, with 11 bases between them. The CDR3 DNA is TGCAGTGCCAATCTTCGAGCTGAAGCTTTCTTT. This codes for CSANLRAEAFF.

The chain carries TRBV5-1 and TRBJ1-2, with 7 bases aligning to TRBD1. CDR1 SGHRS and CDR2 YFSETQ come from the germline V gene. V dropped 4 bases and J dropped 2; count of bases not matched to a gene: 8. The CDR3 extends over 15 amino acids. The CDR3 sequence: CASSPSGQLNYGYTF. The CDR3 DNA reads TGCGCCAGCAGCCCGTCGGGACAGCTAAACTATGGCTACACCTTC.

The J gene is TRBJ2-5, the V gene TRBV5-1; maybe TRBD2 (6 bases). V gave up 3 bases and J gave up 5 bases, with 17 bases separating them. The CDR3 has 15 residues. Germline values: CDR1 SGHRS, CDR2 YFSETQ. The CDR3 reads CASSSSSAAYETQYF. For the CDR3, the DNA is TGCGCCAGCAGCTCCTCTAGCGCGGCTTACGAGACCCAGTACTTC.

For the CDR3, the DNA is TGTGCCAGTGGGGCAACAGGGTCCTTGGTCGCGTACTTC. The encoded protein is CASGATGSLVAYF. The gene calls are TRBV19 and TRBJ2-7; maybe TRBD1 (6 bases). V was shortened by 8 bases and J by 12 bases, with 23 bases between the two germline ends. CDR3 length equals 13 residues. CDR1 is LNHDA, CDR2 SQIVND, per germline (reference sequence). The whole variable domain, remainder taken from reference TRBV19 and TRBJ2-7, is DGGITQSPKYLFRKEGQNVTLSCEQNLNHDAMYWYRQDPGQGLRLIYYSQIVNDFQKGDIAEGYSVSREKKESFPLTVTSAQKNPTAFYLCASGATGSLVAYFGPGTRLTVT.

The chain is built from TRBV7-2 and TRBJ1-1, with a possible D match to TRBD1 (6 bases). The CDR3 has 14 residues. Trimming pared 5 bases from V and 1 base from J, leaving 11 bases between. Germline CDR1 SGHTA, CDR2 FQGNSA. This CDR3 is CASSPGTPNTEAFF. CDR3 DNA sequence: TGTGCCAGCAGCCCCGGGACACCGAACACTGAAGCTTTCTTT.

The CDR3: CASSPAGGVKETQYF. CDR3 nucleotides: TGTGCCAGCTCACCTGCGGGAGGGGTCAAAGAGACCCAGTACTTC. J is TRBJ2-5 and V is TRBV18, with 9 bases lining up with TRBD2. This CDR3 spans 15 amino acids. With 3 bases clipped from V and 3 bases from J, the junction kept 5 bases outside the gene matches. In germline, CDR1 is KGHSH, CDR2 LQKENI.

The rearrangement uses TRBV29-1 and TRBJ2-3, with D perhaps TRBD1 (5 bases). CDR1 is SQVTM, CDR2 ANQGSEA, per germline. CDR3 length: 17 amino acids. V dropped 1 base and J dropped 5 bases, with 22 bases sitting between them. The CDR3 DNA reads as TGCAGCGTTGAAGGATTTCCCTCTGGGGCGCGGAAAGATACGCAGTATTTT. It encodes CSVEGFPSGARKDTQYF.

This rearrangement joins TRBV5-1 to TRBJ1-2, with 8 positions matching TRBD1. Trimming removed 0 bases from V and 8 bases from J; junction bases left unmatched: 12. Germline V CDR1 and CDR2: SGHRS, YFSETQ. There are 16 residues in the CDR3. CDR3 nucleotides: TGCGCCAGCAGCTTGGAAGTCGGCAGGGGGCTATGGGGCTACACCTTC. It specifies CASSLEVGRGLWGYTF.

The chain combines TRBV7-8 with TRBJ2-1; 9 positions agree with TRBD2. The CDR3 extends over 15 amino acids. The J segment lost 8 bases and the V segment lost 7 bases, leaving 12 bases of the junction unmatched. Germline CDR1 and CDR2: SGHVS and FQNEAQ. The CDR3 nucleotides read TGTGCCAGCAATCGTAGGGGCGGGAGGGCCCATGAGCAGTTCTTC. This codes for CASNRRGGRAHEQFF.

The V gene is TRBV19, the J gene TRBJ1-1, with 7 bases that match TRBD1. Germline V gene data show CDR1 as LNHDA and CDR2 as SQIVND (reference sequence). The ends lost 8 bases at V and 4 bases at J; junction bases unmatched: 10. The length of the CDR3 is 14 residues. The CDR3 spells CASSYRGLGTEAFF. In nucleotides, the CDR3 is TGTGCCAGTTCCTACAGGGGTTTGGGCACTGAAGCTTTCTTT.

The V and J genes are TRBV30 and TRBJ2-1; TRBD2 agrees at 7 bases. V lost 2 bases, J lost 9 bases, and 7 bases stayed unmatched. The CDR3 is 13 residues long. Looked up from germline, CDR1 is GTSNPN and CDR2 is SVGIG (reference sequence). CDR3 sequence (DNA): TGTGCCTGGAGTTACGCGGGAGCGAGTGAGCAGTTCTTC. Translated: CAWSYAGASEQFF.